Each of the 23 T cell receptor beta chains below was sequenced from the same sample in a study of blood T cell repertoires in COVID-19 (TCRdb year 2020). The receptor library was made with the immunoSEQ multiplex PCR assay. In its TCRdb copy, this immuneACCESS table keeps in-frame sequences only and misses some clones. Where compared with another copy, unresolved V genes explain less than half of these, and the others have no known cause. The sample records about 160,000 clones, roughly 81% of which are singletons. The ten largest clones capture around 5.4% of the sample. The sequencing input was peripheral blood. All receptors come from a woman aged 45-65 years with COVID-19, enrolled during active disease.

This sequence joins TRBV24-1 and TRBJ2-1; 9 bases align to TRBD1. After removal of 5 bases from V and 8 bases from J, the junction contained 6 bases not matched to a gene. Germline V gene data show CDR1 as KGHDR and CDR2 as SFDVKD. CDR3 length: 14 residues. The CDR3 region is CATSGRTGAHEQFF. CDR3 DNA: TGTGCCACCAGTGGCAGGACAGGGGCTCATGAGCAGTTCTTC.

This chain joins TRBV5-4 and TRBJ1-6, with 8 bases identical to TRBD1. Per germline, CDR1 SGHNT and CDR2 YYREEE (reference sequence). V shed 0 bases, J shed 2 bases, and the junction held 4 bases outside the gene matches. This CDR3 is 17 amino acids long. The CDR3 is CASSLVAGGAYNSPLHF. In nucleotides, the CDR3 is TGTGCCAGCAGCTTGGTTGCAGGGGGCGCCTATAATTCACCCCTCCACTTT.

This chain links TRBV6-6 with TRBJ2-2; 7 nucleotides align to TRBD1. The CDR3 length is 15 residues. Losses at the gene ends were 2 bases for V and 5 bases for J; bases not matched to a gene: 5. Germline loops: CDR1 MNHNY, CDR2 SVGAGI (reference sequence). CDR3 sequence: CASSYRTGATGELFF. The CDR3 coding sequence is TGTGCCAGCAGTTACAGGACAGGCGCTACCGGGGAGCTGTTTTTT.

The rearrangement joins TRBV28 to TRBJ2-1; TRBD2 agrees at 9 bases. This CDR3 region has 14 residues. V trimming: 7 bases; J trimming: 3 bases; junction bases outside the gene matches: 4. The germline V gene encodes CDR1 MDHEN and CDR2 SYDVKM. The CDR3 reads CASTSGGFYNEQFF. The DNA for the CDR3 is TGTGCCAGCACCAGCGGGGGGTTCTACAATGAGCAGTTCTTC.

The chain joins TRBV18 to TRBJ1-2, with no clear D. This CDR3 comprises 13 residues. The V gene's germline CDR1 is KGHSH and CDR2 LQKENI. Trimming took off 2 bases at V and 8 bases at J, with 12 bases between the two ends. In nucleotides, the CDR3 is TGTGCCAGCTCACCATCACTGGTCGAAGGCTACACCTTC. This gives the protein CASSPSLVEGYTF.

Ten or more counts support this clone. This sequence joins TRBV11-1 and TRBJ2-7; a possible D gene is TRBD2 (5 bases). The germline V gene encodes CDR1 SGHAT and CDR2 FQDESV (reference sequence). Trimming removed 5 bases from V and 3 bases from J, with 11 bases in between. The CDR3 sequence is 13 residues long. The chain's CDR3 is CASSPNRDYEQYF. The CDR3 DNA follows: TGTGCCAGCAGCCCTAACCGGGACTACGAGCAGTACTTC.

The chain combines TRBV18 with TRBJ1-4; 7 nucleotides agree with TRBD1. The junction had 0 bases not matched to a gene; V was cut back by 2 bases and J by 6 bases. In germline, CDR1 is KGHSH, CDR2 LQKENI. CDR3 length equals 13 residues. The CDR3 is CASSPGTDEKLFF. The CDR3 nucleotides are TGTGCCAGCTCACCAGGGACAGATGAAAAACTGTTTTTT.

V is TRBV5-1 and J is TRBJ1-2; weak D call: TRBD1 (6 bases). The germline V gene has CDR1 SGHRS and CDR2 YFSETQ. The CDR3 runs to 15 residues. Trimming removed 2 bases at V and 0 bases at J, with 11 bases between. The CDR3 bases are TGCGCCAGCAGCTTAGGACAGTCCCCTAACTATGGCTACACCTTC. Protein sequence: CASSLGQSPNYGYTF.

The rearrangement uses TRBV4-1 and TRBJ1-2; TRBD1 matches at 8 bases. The V and J ends lost 2 bases and 6 bases, in that order; junction bases with no gene match: 8. This CDR3 is 15 amino acids long. Per the germline V gene, CDR1 is MGHRA and CDR2 is YSYEKL. Written as DNA, the CDR3 is TGCGCCAGCAGCCAATTCTGGACAGGGTTCGATGGCTACACCTTC. This codes for CASSQFWTGFDGYTF.

This chain connects TRBV27 to TRBJ1-5, with D maybe TRBD1 (6 bases). The germline V gene has CDR1 MNHEY and CDR2 SMNVEV (reference sequence). Trimming pared 6 bases from V and 3 bases from J, leaving 18 bases between. The CDR3 has 16 amino acids. CDR3 protein: CASSGSDRPHNQPQHF. The CDR3, as DNA: TGTGCCAGCAGCGGTTCGGACAGACCGCACAATCAGCCCCAGCATTTT.

V is TRBV4-1 and J is TRBJ1-1; 7 bases line up with TRBD1. Per the germline V gene, CDR1 is MGHRA and CDR2 is YSYEKL. The CDR3 has 15 amino acids. The V and J ends lost 2 bases and 3 bases, in that order; junction bases with no gene match: 6. CDR3 nucleotides: TGCGCCAGCAGCCAAACCGGGACAGCAGACACTGAAGCTTTCTTT. Encoded protein: CASSQTGTADTEAFF.

By share, this clone ranks as medium-sized. The J gene is TRBJ2-7, the V gene TRBV29-1; 10 positions agree with TRBD1. CDR3 length: 13 amino acids. CDR1 is SQVTM and CDR2 is ANQGSEA in the germline V gene. Losses at the gene ends were 5 bases for V and 7 bases for J; bases not matched to a gene: 8. CDR3 sequence (DNA): TGCAGCGTTCGGACAGGGGGGAATAGGGAGCAGTACTTC. Translating gives CSVRTGGNREQYF.

V is TRBV7-6 and J is TRBJ2-1, with D unclear. The CDR3 loop spans 15 amino acids. Germline CDR1 is SGHVS and CDR2 is FNYEAQ. Trimming shortened V by 5 bases and J by 0 bases, and 11 bases separated the two germline ends. The CDR3 coding sequence is TGTGCCAGCAGCCCAGGCAGTATCTCCTACAATGAGCAGTTCTTC. Its protein product is CASSPGSISYNEQFF.

V is TRBV18 and J is TRBJ2-2; no clear D gene. CDR1 and CDR2 from the germline V gene are KGHSH and LQKENI. The V and J ends lost 2 bases and 0 bases respectively, with 10 bases between them. CDR3 length equals 16 residues. Written as DNA, the CDR3 is TGTGCCAGCTCACCAATCGACTCGGCGAACACCGGGGAGCTGTTTTTT. Translated: CASSPIDSANTGELFF.

This chain connects TRBV7-3 to TRBJ2-5, with 10 bases matching TRBD2. Germline assignment: CDR1 SGHTA and CDR2 FQGTGA. There are 15 residues in the CDR3. Trimming at V came to 4 bases and at J to 0 bases, leaving 2 bases not matched to a gene. CDR3 bases: TGTGCCAGCAGCTCAGGACTAGCGGACCAAGAGACCCAGTACTTC. Encoded protein: CASSSGLADQETQYF.

The rearrangement uses TRBV6-2 or TRBV6-3 and TRBJ2-3; 8 nucleotides match TRBD2. The V segment lost 2 bases and the J segment 1 base; nucleotides outside the gene matches: 14. The CDR3 runs 19 residues. Per germline, CDR1 MNHEY and CDR2 SVGEGT. The DNA of the CDR3 is TGTGCCAGCAGTTACCCCTCGCGGCGGGGTAGCGGGGGCACAGATACGCAGTATTTT. This codes for CASSYPSRRGSGGTDTQYF.

The chain uses TRBV5-6 and TRBJ2-1; D not certain. CDR1 SGHDT and CDR2 YYEEEE come from the germline V gene. This CDR3 comprises 13 residues. V shed 0 bases and J shed 9 bases, with 10 bases lying between them. The chain's CDR3 is CASSLGLATEQFF. CDR3 nucleotides: TGTGCCAGCAGCTTGGGATTAGCAACTGAGCAGTTCTTC. Together with reference TRBV5-6 and TRBJ2-1, the CDR3 gives the full variable domain: DAGVTQSPTHLIKTRGQQVTLRCSPKSGHDTVSWYQQALGQGPQFIFQYYEEEERQRGNFPDRFSGHQFPNYSSELNVNALLLGDSALYLCASSLGLATEQFFGPGTRLTVL.

The chain employs TRBV27 and TRBJ1-2, with D unclear. This CDR3 spans 13 amino acids. V was shortened by 6 bases and J by 2 bases, with 10 bases between the two germline ends. In germline, CDR1 is MNHEY, CDR2 SMNVEV (reference sequence). The CDR3: CASSKLSNYGYTF. The CDR3 DNA follows: TGTGCCAGCAGCAAACTTTCGAACTATGGCTACACCTTC.

This clone was detected only once. The chain is built from TRBV5-1 and TRBJ1-1, with TRBD1 matching 8 bases. Per germline, CDR1 SGHRS and CDR2 YFSETQ. The trim removed 4 bases at V and 7 bases at J, leaving 6 bases unmatched. The CDR3 is made up of 13 amino acids. For the CDR3, the DNA is TGCGCCAGCAGCATCGGACAGGGTAGTGAAGCTTTCTTT. Protein: CASSIGQGSEAFF. The full variable domain, its missing parts supplied by reference TRBV5-1 and TRBJ1-1, is KAGVTQTPRYLIKTRGQQVTLSCSPISGHRSVSWYQQTPGQGLQFLFEYFSETQRNKGNFPGRFSGRQFSNSRSEMNVSTLELGDSALYLCASSIGQGSEAFFGQGTRLTVV.

The genes are TRBV7-2 and TRBJ2-7; TRBD1 might be the D (5 bases). The V gene lost 1 base and the J gene lost 2 bases, with 12 bases spanning the gap. This CDR3 comprises 15 residues. Looked up from germline, CDR1 is SGHTA and CDR2 is FQGNSA. The CDR3 DNA reads as TGTGCCAGCAGCTTAGAGGCAGGGAATACCTACGAGCAGTACTTC. Protein product: CASSLEAGNTYEQYF.

Concerning this clone: Other DNA variants within this sample encode the same CDR3. The rearrangement links TRBV11-2 to TRBJ2-3; tentatively, D is TRBD2 (5 bases). Germline V lookup: CDR1 SGHAT, CDR2 FQNNGV. The CDR3 is 12 residues long. V shed 4 bases and J shed 4 bases, with 6 bases lying between them. The CDR3 here is CASSSGADTQYF. The DNA of the CDR3 is TGTGCCAGCAGCTCCGGGGCAGATACGCAGTATTTT.

J is TRBJ2-2 and V is TRBV14, with D hard to call. CDR1 and CDR2 from the germline V gene are SGHDN and FVKESK. The CDR3 is made up of 14 amino acids. Trimming left V 0 bases short and J 1 base short, with 3 bases between. Here the CDR3 DNA reads TGTGCCAGCAGCCAAGACTGGAACACCGGGGAGCTGTTTTTT. Translation gives CASSQDWNTGELFF.

V is TRBV7-2 and J is TRBJ2-7, with TRBD1 identical over 8 bases. The CDR3 contains 17 residues. Trimming removed 2 bases from V and 4 bases from J; junction bases left unmatched: 13. Germline-derived CDR1 and CDR2 are SGHTA and FQGNSA. CDR3 protein: CASSLNRGGRGRYEQYF. The CDR3, as DNA: TGTGCCAGCAGCTTAAATCGAGGCGGCAGGGGGCGGTACGAGCAGTACTTC.